The 25 T cell receptor beta chains reported below all come from one sample, sequenced in a study of blood T cell repertoires in COVID-19. Clones were sequenced by immunoSEQ multiplex PCR, and TCRdb holds only the in-frame ones, with some missing. The sample has around 200,000 clones, more than 75% seen once. The source material was peripheral blood. The receptors derive from a man aged 50-60 years with acute or convalescent COVID-19.

The chain employs TRBV29-1 and TRBJ1-3; D ambiguous. CDR1 and CDR2 from the germline V gene are SQVTM and ANQGSEA. Trimming stripped 3 bases from V and 4 bases from J, with 10 bases between. This CDR3 comprises 13 residues. This chain's CDR3 is CSVDGGLGNTIYF. The DNA of the CDR3 is TGCAGCGTTGACGGAGGCCTGGGAAACACCATATATTTT.

Only one count was recorded for this clone. V and J are TRBV16 and TRBJ1-2; tentatively, D is TRBD1 (5 bases). CDR3 size: 15 residues. Germline V CDR1 and CDR2: KGHSY, FQNENV. Trimming cost V 1 base and J 4 bases, with 13 bases left between them. The CDR3 protein is CASSQFSGLGYGYTF. CDR3 DNA sequence: TGTGCCAGCAGCCAATTCTCAGGGTTAGGCTATGGCTACACCTTC.

V and J are TRBV5-5 and TRBJ1-2; 7 bases match TRBD1. Germline V gene sequence: CDR1 SGHKS, CDR2 YYEKEE (reference sequence). Trimming removed 4 bases from V and 2 bases from J; junction bases left unmatched: 8. The CDR3 contains 15 residues. The CDR3 protein is CASSLRQGGNYGYTF. For the CDR3, the DNA is TGTGCCAGCAGCCTCAGACAGGGCGGGAACTATGGCTACACCTTC.

The chain has TRBV6-5 and TRBJ2-7; 8 nucleotides align to TRBD1. The length of the CDR3 is 13 residues. V was clipped by 6 bases and J by 3 bases; unmatched bases: 4. Germline assignment: CDR1 MNHEY and CDR2 SVGAGI. This CDR3 is CASRTTGGYEQYF. The DNA for the CDR3 is TGTGCCAGCAGGACAACAGGGGGCTACGAGCAGTACTTC.

J is TRBJ1-2 and V is TRBV3-1 (or the pseudogene TRBV3-2); 7 bases fit TRBD1. CDR3 size: 14 residues. The V gene end was trimmed by 1 base and the J gene end by 3 bases; junction bases not matched to a gene: 2. CDR1 and CDR2 from the germline V gene are LGHDT and YNNKEL (reference sequence). This chain's CDR3 is CASSQGDRDYGYTF. CDR3 bases: TGTGCCAGCAGCCAAGGGGACAGAGACTATGGCTACACCTTC.

DNA for the CDR3: TGTGCCAGTAGTATTTCCCTCGAAGTAAGCGCTTTCTTT. Protein sequence: CASSISLEVSAFF. The chain links TRBV19 to TRBJ1-1, with unresolved D. Trimming took 3 bases from V and 11 from J, leaving 16 bases between them. The CDR3 is made up of 13 amino acids. CDR1 is LNHDA and CDR2 is SQIVND in the germline V gene (reference sequence).

This clone appeared a single time. The chain is built from TRBV12-3 or TRBV12-4 and TRBJ2-1; no firm D call. CDR3 length: 13 amino acids. The V and J ends lost 7 bases and 0 bases respectively, with 7 bases between them. CDR3 nucleotides: TGTGCCAGCACGGGTAGCTCCTACAATGAGCAGTTCTTC. Translation: CASTGSSYNEQFF.

The CDR3 DNA is TGCGCCAGCAGTGAGTATGAAGGGGGCTTATACGAGCAGTACTTC. It codes for CASSEYEGGLYEQYF. The gene calls are TRBV10-2 and TRBJ2-7, with 7 bases fitting TRBD1. The CDR3 runs to 15 residues. Trimming removed 1 base from V and 4 bases from J; junction bases left unmatched: 7. Germline CDR1 is WSHSY and CDR2 is SAAADI.

This chain connects TRBV6-1 to TRBJ1-2; D gene unclear. Trimming shortened V by 8 bases and J by 0 bases, and 16 bases separated the two germline ends. This CDR3 is built from 15 residues. Germline CDR1 is MNHNS and CDR2 is SASEGT. The CDR3 nucleotides are TGTGCCAGCCGGGAAGCGGATCTAGCTAACTATGGCTACACCTTC. Encoded protein: CASREADLANYGYTF.

This chain joins TRBV11-2 and TRBJ1-1; 8 bases line up with TRBD1. The V and J ends lost 1 base and 7 bases, in that order; junction bases with no gene match: 11. Looked up from germline, CDR1 is SGHAT and CDR2 is FQNNGV. The CDR3 runs 16 residues. CDR3 sequence: CASSLGQGMWLGEAFF. CDR3 DNA: TGTGCCAGCAGCTTAGGACAGGGGATGTGGTTAGGTGAAGCTTTCTTT.

This chain links TRBV3-1 (or the pseudogene TRBV3-2) with TRBJ1-1, with a weak D call TRBD1 (6 bases). There are 15 residues in the CDR3. The V and J ends lost 1 base and 4 bases respectively, with 13 bases between them. The V gene's germline CDR1 is LGHDT and CDR2 YNNKEL (reference sequence). The DNA of the CDR3 is TGTGCCAGCAGCCAAGCAAGGACAGCGTTCACTGAAGCTTTCTTT. It encodes CASSQARTAFTEAFF.

This chain connects TRBV6-5 to TRBJ1-6; a weak D match, TRBD1 (6 bases). The CDR3 contains 13 residues. The germline gives CDR1 MNHEY, CDR2 SVGAGI. Trimming cost V 4 bases and J 14 bases, with 15 bases left between them. CDR3 sequence reads: CASSSLRGEALHF. DNA for the CDR3: TGTGCCAGCAGTTCCCTCAGGGGAGAGGCCCTCCACTTT.

V is TRBV9 and J is TRBJ1-1, with unresolved D. In germline, CDR1 is SGDLS, CDR2 YYNGEE. Trimming left V 0 bases short and J 0 bases short, with 3 bases between. There are 13 residues in the CDR3. In nucleotides, the CDR3 is TGTGCCAGCAGCGTAGTTATGAACACTGAAGCTTTCTTT. Protein: CASSVVMNTEAFF.

The V call is TRBV6-5, the J call TRBJ2-5; D is ambiguous. The CDR3 covers 13 residues. Germline CDR1 and CDR2: MNHEY and SVGAGI. The germline V and J ends were trimmed by 7 bases and 1 base, with 10 bases remaining between them. The CDR3 is CASTSTFQETQYF. The CDR3 nucleotides read TGTGCCAGCACCTCGACATTCCAAGAGACCCAGTACTTC.

The chain has TRBV21-1 and TRBJ1-2; TRBD1, as called in the table, went unchecked against the DNA. TRBV21-1 counts as a pseudogene. The CDR3 sequence is 15 residues long. CDR3 nucleotides: TGTGCCAGCACCACCCGACAGTCACTCTTCTATGGCTACACCTTC. Encoded protein: CASTTRQSLFYGYTF.

V and J are TRBV29-1 and TRBJ1-3; 7 bases match TRBD1. The germline V gene has CDR1 SQVTM and CDR2 ANQGSEA. The CDR3 sequence is 14 residues long. V dropped 7 bases and J dropped 0; count of bases not matched to a gene: 6. CDR3 nucleotide sequence: TGCAGCGCCCTAAGGACAGGCTCTGGAAACACCATATATTTT. Its protein product is CSALRTGSGNTIYF.

Only one count was recorded for this clone. The gene calls are TRBV5-1 and TRBJ2-7; 8 nucleotides line up with TRBD1. Germline CDR1 SGHRS, CDR2 YFSETQ. V trimming: 2 bases; J trimming: 7 bases; junction bases outside the gene matches: 5. The CDR3 has 13 residues. This CDR3 reads CASSFRTGKEQYF. The CDR3 DNA reads TGCGCCAGCAGCTTCCGGACAGGGAAGGAGCAGTACTTC.

This chain uses TRBV4-2 with TRBJ1-5; D uncertain. There are 15 residues in the CDR3. The ends were cut back, 0 bases at V and 5 bases at J, with 11 bases in the middle. Germline V gene lookup returns CDR1 LGHNA and CDR2 YNFKEQ. The DNA for the CDR3 is TGTGCCAGCAGCCAAGATCGCACACCCGATCAGCCCCAGCATTTT. Protein product: CASSQDRTPDQPQHF.

CDR3 bases: TGTGCCTGGAGTGCAGGCCCTAACTATGGCTACACCTTC. Encoded protein: CAWSAGPNYGYTF. The rearrangement uses TRBV30 and TRBJ1-2; D unclear. Trimming took 1 base from V and 0 from J, leaving 6 bases between them. The CDR3 totals 13 residues. The germline V gene has CDR1 GTSNPN and CDR2 SVGIG (reference sequence).

The rearrangement links TRBV29-1 to TRBJ1-1; the match to TRBD1 covers 12 bases. The germline gives CDR1 SQVTM, CDR2 ANQGSEA. V was pared by 6 bases and J by 5 bases, with 7 bases of the junction left unmatched. The CDR3 is made up of 14 amino acids. Written as DNA, the CDR3 is TGCAGCGTGGGACAGGGGGCGCAGGTAACTGAAGCTTTCTTT. The encoded protein is CSVGQGAQVTEAFF.

This clone occurred once. The gene calls are TRBV14 and TRBJ2-7; 7 bases align to TRBD1. Trimming removed 1 base from V and 2 bases from J; junction bases left unmatched: 8. The length of the CDR3 is 16 residues. From germline, CDR1 is SGHDN and CDR2 FVKESK. For the CDR3, the DNA is TGTGCCAGCAGCCAAGCCCTGACAGGGAAACCCTACGAGCAGTACTTC. Translating gives CASSQALTGKPYEQYF.

This sequence joins TRBV14 and TRBJ1-3, with 8 nucleotides matching TRBD1. Germline V CDR1 and CDR2: SGHDN, FVKESK. Trimming cost V 4 bases and J 3 bases; bases outside gene matches: 11. The CDR3 covers 17 residues. The CDR3 protein is CASSPAGTGALGNTIYF. In DNA form, the CDR3 reads TGTGCCAGCAGCCCCGCCGGGACAGGAGCGCTTGGAAACACCATATATTTT.

Points on this clone: This sample includes further DNA sequences coding for the same CDR3. The rearrangement links TRBV5-1 to TRBJ1-1; D perhaps matches TRBD1 (5 bases). In germline, CDR1 is SGHRS, CDR2 YFSETQ. This CDR3 has 14 amino acids. V was pared by 0 bases and J by 7 bases, with 13 bases between. CDR3 residues: CASSLAQGLDEAFF. The CDR3 region has the DNA TGCGCCAGCAGCTTGGCGCAGGGTCTTGATGAAGCTTTCTTT. Full variable domain (remainder filled in from reference TRBV5-1 and TRBJ1-1): KAGVTQTPRYLIKTRGQQVTLSCSPISGHRSVSWYQQTPGQGLQFLFEYFSETQRNKGNFPGRFSGRQFSNSRSEMNVSTLELGDSALYLCASSLAQGLDEAFFGQGTRLTVV.

The rearrangement uses TRBV6-4 and TRBJ1-1; unclear D gene. The CDR3 runs to 13 residues. V shed 5 bases and J shed 2 bases, with 9 bases lying between them. Germline assignment: CDR1 MRHNA and CDR2 SNTAGT. CDR3 region: CASSSDSNTEAFF. For the CDR3, the DNA is TGTGCCAGCAGTTCGGACTCCAACACTGAAGCTTTCTTT.

The CDR3 protein is CASNPRGHYEQYF. In DNA form, the CDR3 reads TGTGCCAGCAACCCCAGGGGGCACTACGAGCAGTACTTC. The gene calls are TRBV2 and TRBJ2-7, with TRBD1 identical over 8 bases. This CDR3 spans 13 amino acids. Germline V lookup: CDR1 SNHLY, CDR2 FYNNEI. J gave up 3 bases and V 7 bases, and 5 bases lay outside the gene matches.